A selection of T cell receptor beta chains follows, all from one sample in a study of blood T cell repertoires in COVID-19. The data were produced by immunoSEQ multiplex PCR, yet TCRdb's version contains in-frame clones alone and is incomplete. The sample has around 81,000 clones; nearly 80% are singletons. Input material: peripheral blood. These receptors originate from a human donor in a cohort sampled during active COVID-19. Both conserved end residues are part of each CDR3. Rows may omit the clone size; those that give it use once, few, many or a size class.

cdr3_length,v_call,clone_size,cdr3_aa
14,TRBV28,NA,CASSLPGVLSEQYF
15,TRBV24-1,NA,CATSDATGPNEKLFF
16,TRBV7-6,NA,CASSLARDRVSGGYTF
13,TRBV6-5,NA,CASCRQGREKLFF
14,TRBV12-5,NA,CASGMGQGIYEQYF
14,TRBV9,NA,CASSIDRGGTEAFF
16,TRBV14,NA,CASSLRLAGAYNEQFF
12,TRBV30,NA,CAWRPSAGEQFF
17,TRBV6-1,NA,CASSGPGAGANNQPQHF
17,TRBV18,NA,CASSPERTRTNTGELFF
13,TRBV5-4,once,CASSQDSDYGYTF
13,TRBV19,NA,CASRDRTRLEQFF
15,TRBV7-2,many,CASSPDRGRQETQYF
18,TRBV7-9,NA,CASSSKSGSGGARNEQFF
15,TRBV6-5,NA,CASSYSGARGNEQYF
15,TRBV5-4,NA,CASSPQELAQETQYF
14,TRBV6-5,NA,CASSTGQGVYEQYF
15,TRBV4-1,NA,CASSQDRRENTEAFF
16,TRBV5-1,NA,CASSLEVARGESGYTF
16,TRBV6-1,NA,CASSEWLGGRTYEQYF
13,TRBV27,NA,CASSLFGTDTQYF
14,TRBV19,NA,CASSIRGADQPQHF
15,TRBV5-1,NA,CASSPEPGPGTEAFF
14,TRBV6-5,NA,CASRDRGTGETQYF
17,TRBV27,NA,CASSFWSQGGGSYGYTF
17,TRBV5-6,NA,CASSRRTSGRVYNEQFF
15,TRBV2,NA,CASSELGQNTGELFF
15,TRBV11-2,NA,CASSSHRGRNTEAFF
13,TRBV7-9,few,CASSLAQGTEAFF
11,TRBV2,NA,CASSQRDTQYF
14,TRBV6-2/TRBV6-3,NA,CASSRDRGWYPQHF
13,TRBV10-3,NA,CAIKAGVWVEAFF
15,TRBV5-5,NA,CASSPLLSGGAEAFF
15,TRBV7-2,NA,CASIGRLAGGGEQFF
15,TRBV11-3,once,CASGKRQGMNTEAFF
14,TRBV27,NA,CASSLSGRGETQYF